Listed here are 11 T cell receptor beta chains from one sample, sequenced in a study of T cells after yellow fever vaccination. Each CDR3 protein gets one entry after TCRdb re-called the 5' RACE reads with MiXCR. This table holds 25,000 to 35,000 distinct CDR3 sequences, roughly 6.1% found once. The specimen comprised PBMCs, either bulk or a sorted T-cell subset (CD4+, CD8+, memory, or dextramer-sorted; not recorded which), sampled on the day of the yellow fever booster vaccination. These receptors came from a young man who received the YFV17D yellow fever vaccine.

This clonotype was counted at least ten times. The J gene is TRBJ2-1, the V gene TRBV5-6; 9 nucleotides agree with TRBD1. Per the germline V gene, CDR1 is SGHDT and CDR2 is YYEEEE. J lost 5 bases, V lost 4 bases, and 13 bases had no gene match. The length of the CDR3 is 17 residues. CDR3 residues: CASSPSPGTGSHNEQFF. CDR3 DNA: TGTGCCAGCAGCCCTAGTCCCGGGACAGGGTCCCACAATGAGCAGTTCTTC.

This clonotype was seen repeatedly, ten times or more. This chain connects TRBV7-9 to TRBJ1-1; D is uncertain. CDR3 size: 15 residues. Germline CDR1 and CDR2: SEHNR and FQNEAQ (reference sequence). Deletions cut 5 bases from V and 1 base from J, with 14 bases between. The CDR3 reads CASSPPAPANTEAFF. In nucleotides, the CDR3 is TGTGCCAGCAGCCCCCCGGCCCCAGCGAACACTGAAGCTTTCTTT.

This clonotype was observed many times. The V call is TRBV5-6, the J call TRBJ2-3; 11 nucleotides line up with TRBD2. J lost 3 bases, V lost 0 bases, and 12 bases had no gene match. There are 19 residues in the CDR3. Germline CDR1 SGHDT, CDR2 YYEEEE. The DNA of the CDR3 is TGTGCCAGCAGCTTGGTGGGGCTAGCGGGAGGACATCTTACAGATACGCAGTATTTT. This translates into CASSLVGLAGGHLTDTQYF.

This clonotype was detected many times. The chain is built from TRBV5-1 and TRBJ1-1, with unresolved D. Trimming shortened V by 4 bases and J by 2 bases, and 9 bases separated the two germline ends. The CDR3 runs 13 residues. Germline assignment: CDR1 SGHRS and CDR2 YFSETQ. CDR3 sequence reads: CASSLGSNTEAFF. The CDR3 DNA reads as TGCGCCAGCAGCCTGGGATCCAACACTGAAGCTTTCTTT.

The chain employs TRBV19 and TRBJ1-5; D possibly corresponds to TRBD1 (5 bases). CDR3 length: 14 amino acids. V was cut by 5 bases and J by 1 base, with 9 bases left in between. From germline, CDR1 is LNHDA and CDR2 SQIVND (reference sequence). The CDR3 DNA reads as TGTGCCAGTAGTTTGGGGGACAGCAATCAGCCCCAGCATTTT. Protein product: CASSLGDSNQPQHF.

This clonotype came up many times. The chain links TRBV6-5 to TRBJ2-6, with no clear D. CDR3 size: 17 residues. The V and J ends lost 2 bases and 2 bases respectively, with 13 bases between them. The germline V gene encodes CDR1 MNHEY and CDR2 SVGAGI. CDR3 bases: TGTGCCAGCAGTTACCTTCAAACCCTCACTGGGGCCAACGTCCTGACTTTC. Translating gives CASSYLQTLTGANVLTF.

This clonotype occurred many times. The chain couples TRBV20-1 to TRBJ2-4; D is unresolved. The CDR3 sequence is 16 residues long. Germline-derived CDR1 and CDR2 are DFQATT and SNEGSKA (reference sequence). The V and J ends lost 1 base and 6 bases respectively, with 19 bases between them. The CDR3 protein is CSARASLETSRNIQYF. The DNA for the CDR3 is TGCAGTGCTAGAGCCTCCCTGGAGACCAGCAGAAACATTCAGTACTTC.

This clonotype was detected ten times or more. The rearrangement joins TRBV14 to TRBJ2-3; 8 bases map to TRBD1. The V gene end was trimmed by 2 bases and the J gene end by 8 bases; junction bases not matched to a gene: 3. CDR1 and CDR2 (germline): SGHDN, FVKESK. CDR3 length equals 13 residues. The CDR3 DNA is TGTGCCAGCAGCCAATCGACAGGGGCTACGCAGTATTTT. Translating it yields CASSQSTGATQYF.

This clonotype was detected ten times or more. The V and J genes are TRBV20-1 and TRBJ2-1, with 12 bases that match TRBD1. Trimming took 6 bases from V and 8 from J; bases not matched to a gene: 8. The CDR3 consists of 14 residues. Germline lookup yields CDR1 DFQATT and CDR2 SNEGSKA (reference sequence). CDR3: CSAISWDRGHEQFF. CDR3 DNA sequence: TGCAGTGCCATATCTTGGGACAGGGGGCATGAGCAGTTCTTC.

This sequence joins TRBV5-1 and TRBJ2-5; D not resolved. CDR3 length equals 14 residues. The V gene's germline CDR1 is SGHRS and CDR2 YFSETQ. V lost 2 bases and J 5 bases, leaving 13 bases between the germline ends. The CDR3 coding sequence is TGCGCCAGCAGCTTAGGTCTTAGGACGGAGACCCAGTACTTC. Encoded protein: CASSLGLRTETQYF.

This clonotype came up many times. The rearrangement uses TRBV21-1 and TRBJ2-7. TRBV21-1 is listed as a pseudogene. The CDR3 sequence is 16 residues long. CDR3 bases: TGTGCCAGCAGCGTTAGACGGGTTCAAGTCTCCTACGAGCAGTACTTC. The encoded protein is CASSVRRVQVSYEQYF.